Listed here are 21 T cell receptor beta chains from one sample, sequenced in a study of blood T cells in healthy people across ages (dated by TCRdb to 2013 to 2016). The library was obtained by 5' RACE. Sequencing relied on an Illumina HiSeq 2500. The second PCR ran for roughly 7 to 12 cycles and used a J-beta primer mix along with a sample-barcoded 5' primer. TCRdb reprocessed the public reads (quality trimming at Q25 with fastp, clone calling with MiXCR) and kept in-frame beta chains. Every entry covers one CDR3 protein and lists the most common genes and DNA from its rows. The sample data list 700,000 to 850,000 distinct CDR3 sequences, and approximately 53% of these were observed just once. The top ten clones comprise about 42% of the sample. The sequenced sample consisted of blood. The receptors shown here come from a man older than 75 in good health.

V is TRBV20-1 and J is TRBJ1-1; D perhaps matches TRBD1 (6 bases). The CDR3 runs to 13 residues. V was shortened by 0 bases and J by 3 bases, with 8 bases between the two germline ends. Germline lookup yields CDR1 DFQATT and CDR2 SNEGSKA (reference sequence). The CDR3 here is CSARESGDTEAFF. The CDR3 DNA follows: TGCAGTGCTAGAGAATCAGGGGACACTGAAGCTTTCTTT.

V and J are TRBV15 and TRBJ1-1; tentative D call: TRBD1 (5 bases). The CDR3 totals 16 residues. Germline values: CDR1 LNHNV, CDR2 YYDKDF (reference sequence). The V end was cut by 0 bases, the J end by 4 bases, with 15 bases between. DNA of the CDR3: TGTGCCACCAGCAGAGATGATGACAGATTTGGCACTGAAGCTTTCTTT. Residues: CATSRDDDRFGTEAFF.

The chain has TRBV29-1 and TRBJ2-2; maybe TRBD1 (6 bases). Germline loops: CDR1 SQVTM, CDR2 ANQGSEA. CDR3 size: 13 residues. Trimming pared 3 bases from V and 5 bases from J, leaving 10 bases between. The CDR3 DNA reads as TGCAGCGTTGACGGACAGAAAACCGGGGAGCTGTTTTTT. Its protein is CSVDGQKTGELFF.

This chain joins TRBV15 and TRBJ1-2; D not resolved. Looked up from germline, CDR1 is LNHNV and CDR2 is YYDKDF (reference sequence). The CDR3 extends over 16 amino acids. V was pared by 3 bases and J by 2 bases, with 16 bases between. The CDR3 coding sequence is TGTGCCACCAGCAGGTCCCCAAGTTTAGGGAACTATGGCTACACCTTC. As protein: CATSRSPSLGNYGYTF.

This chain links TRBV6-6 with TRBJ2-1; D is unresolved. V was pared by 0 bases and J by 6 bases, with 12 bases between. The germline CDR1 and CDR2 sequences are MNHNY and SVGAGI (reference sequence). CDR3 length: 15 amino acids. The CDR3 nucleotides are TGTGCCAGCAGTTACTCCCAGCATTTCGGCAATGAGCAGTTCTTC. The encoded protein is CASSYSQHFGNEQFF.

This chain links TRBV27 with TRBJ2-2; D call uncertain. The CDR3 is 14 amino acids. Per the germline V gene, CDR1 is MNHEY and CDR2 is SMNVEV (reference sequence). The V and J ends lost 3 bases and 2 bases respectively, with 7 bases between them. CDR3 in DNA: TGTGCCAGCAGTTTTGCCCGCAACACCGGGGAGCTGTTTTTT. Residues: CASSFARNTGELFF.

In its sample, this clonotype was seen a few times. The chain links TRBV25-1 to TRBJ2-7, with D perhaps assigned TRBD1 or TRBD2 (5 bases each). CDR3 length: 14 residues. Germline CDR1 reads MGHDK; CDR2 reads SYGVNS. V was trimmed by 9 bases and J by 2 bases, leaving 17 bases between them. The CDR3 loop is CASGRTGLPYEQYF. In DNA, the CDR3 is TGTGCCAGTGGAAGAACAGGACTTCCCTACGAGCAGTACTTC.

The chain links TRBV5-1 to TRBJ2-1, with 9 nucleotides matching TRBD2. V lost 0 bases to trimming and J lost 7 bases; unmatched junction nucleotides: 5. This CDR3 has 15 amino acids. Looked up from germline, CDR1 is SGHRS and CDR2 is YFSETQ. The CDR3 nucleotides are TGCGCCAGCAGCTTGGGCCCTAGCGGGAAAAATGAGCAGTTCTTC. Protein: CASSLGPSGKNEQFF.

The V and J genes are TRBV29-1 and TRBJ2-5; 7 positions agree with TRBD2. V lost 6 bases to trimming and J lost 1 base; unmatched junction nucleotides: 2. Germline assignment: CDR1 SQVTM and CDR2 ANQGSEA. This CDR3 has 12 amino acids. For the CDR3, the DNA is TGCAGCGTGAGCGGGATCCAAGAGACCCAGTACTTC. Protein: CSVSGIQETQYF.

The chain employs TRBV7-9 and TRBJ2-1; TRBD2 might be the D (5 bases). Trimming removed 5 bases from V and 2 bases from J, with 10 bases in between. The germline CDR1 and CDR2 sequences are SEHNR and FQNEAQ (reference sequence). This CDR3 comprises 14 residues. CDR3 amino acids: CASSGGPTYNEQFF. The CDR3 region has the DNA TGTGCCAGCAGCGGCGGGCCTACCTACAATGAGCAGTTCTTC.

The sample holds a few counts of this clonotype. The chain carries TRBV6-1 and TRBJ2-5, with TRBD1 as a possible D gene (6 bases). The J call may be incorrect, as the DNA end agrees better with TRBJ2-7. CDR3 length: 13 residues. CDR1 MNHNS and CDR2 SASEGT come from the germline V gene. The CDR3 sequence: CASSELGADEQYF. In nucleotides, the CDR3 is TGTGCCAGCAGTGAGTTGGGGGCCGACGAGCAGTACTTC.

Here the CDR3 DNA reads TGTGCCAGCAGACAGGGCAGCCTCGCCACCTACGAGCAGTACTTC. Its protein is CASRQGSLATYEQYF. The genes are TRBV2 and TRBJ2-7; D might be TRBD1 (6 bases). The CDR3 has 15 amino acids. Trimming took off 6 bases at V and 2 bases at J, with 17 bases between the two ends. Germline V gives CDR1 SNHLY, CDR2 FYNNEI.

This clonotype was seen only a few times. The rearrangement uses TRBV24-1 and TRBJ2-4; either TRBD1 or TRBD2 may supply D (5 bases each). The J call is doubtful: the DNA matches TRBJ2-7 better. Looked up from germline, CDR1 is KGHDR and CDR2 is SFDVKD. CDR3 size: 11 residues. The CDR3 region has the DNA TGTGCCACCGCCGGGACGGGCGAGCAGTACTTC. Its translation: CATAGTGEQYF.

The rearrangement links TRBV2 to TRBJ2-3, with D perhaps matching TRBD2 (6 bases). V lost 4 bases to trimming and J lost 0 bases, with 11 bases between them. From germline, CDR1 is SNHLY and CDR2 FYNNEI. CDR3 length equals 15 residues. The CDR3 spells CASSVLATSTDTQYF. CDR3 coding DNA: TGTGCCAGCAGTGTTCTAGCGACTAGCACAGATACGCAGTATTTT.

The chain joins TRBV5-1 to TRBJ1-1; 10 bases are shared with TRBD1. CDR3 length: 18 amino acids. CDR1 SGHRS and CDR2 YFSETQ come from the germline V gene. V was pared by 5 bases and J by 5 bases, with 18 bases of the junction left unmatched. CDR3 nucleotides: TGCGCCAGCAGACCCCGGGATAGGGACAGGGGTAGCGGGACTGAAGCTTTCTTT. Protein: CASRPRDRDRGSGTEAFF.

This clonotype has just a few counts. The rearrangement joins TRBV27 to TRBJ1-2; 8 nucleotides align to TRBD1. V shed 5 bases, J shed 7 bases, and the junction held 9 bases outside the gene matches. This CDR3 has 14 amino acids. The V gene's germline CDR1 is MNHEY and CDR2 SMNVEV (reference sequence). CDR3 bases: TGTGCCAGCAGTCCTGGGACAGGCCTCTCTGGCTACACCTTC. Translating it yields CASSPGTGLSGYTF.

About this clonotype: A junction boundary mismatches the germline segment, possibly from a read error. V and J are TRBV12-3 or TRBV12-4 and TRBJ2-2, with D perhaps TRBD1 or TRBD2 (7 bases each). This CDR3 has 18 amino acids. CDR3 in amino acids: CASSPRVRGGRNTGELFF. For the CDR3, the DNA is TGTGCCAGCAGCCCGAGGGTCAGGGGGGGACGGAACACGGGGGAGCTGTTTTTT.

This clonotype was counted a few times. Here the CDR3 reads CASSNNPPGRGSGRAGETQYF. In nucleotides, the CDR3 is TGTGCCAGCAGCAACAACCCACCGGGACGAGGTAGCGGGAGGGCAGGAGAGACCCAGTACTTC. The chain has TRBV21-1 and TRBJ2-5; the DNA was not compared with TRBD2, the D call given in the table. TRBV21-1 is listed as a pseudogene. This CDR3 region has 21 residues.

This clonotype was counted at least ten times. The CDR3 sequence: CSVEWNAAPDTQYF. In DNA form, the CDR3 reads TGCAGCGTTGAATGGAACGCGGCCCCAGATACGCAGTATTTT. The chain recombines TRBV29-1 with TRBJ2-3; D uncertain. The CDR3 length is 14 residues. Trimming pared 2 bases from V and 4 bases from J, leaving 13 bases between. Germline assignment: CDR1 SQVTM and CDR2 ANQGSEA.

This clonotype has a handful of counts. This CDR3 reads CAISEPGLGGGDEQFF. As DNA, the CDR3 is TGTGCCATCAGTGAGCCCGGGTTAGGAGGCGGCGATGAGCAGTTCTTC. J is TRBJ2-1 and V is TRBV10-3, with D possibly matching TRBD2 (5 bases). This CDR3 is built from 16 residues. Trimming took off 2 bases at V and 8 bases at J, with 19 bases between the two ends. Germline CDR1 ENHRY, CDR2 SYGVKD.

The chain carries TRBV6-1 and TRBJ2-1; 7 nucleotides match TRBD1. V lost 6 bases and J lost 9; bases outside the gene matches: 14. CDR3 length equals 15 residues. Germline-derived CDR1 and CDR2 are MNHNS and SASEGT. CDR3 protein: CASRGAFRQGREQFF. For the CDR3, the DNA is TGTGCCAGCAGGGGGGCCTTCCGACAGGGCCGTGAGCAGTTCTTC.